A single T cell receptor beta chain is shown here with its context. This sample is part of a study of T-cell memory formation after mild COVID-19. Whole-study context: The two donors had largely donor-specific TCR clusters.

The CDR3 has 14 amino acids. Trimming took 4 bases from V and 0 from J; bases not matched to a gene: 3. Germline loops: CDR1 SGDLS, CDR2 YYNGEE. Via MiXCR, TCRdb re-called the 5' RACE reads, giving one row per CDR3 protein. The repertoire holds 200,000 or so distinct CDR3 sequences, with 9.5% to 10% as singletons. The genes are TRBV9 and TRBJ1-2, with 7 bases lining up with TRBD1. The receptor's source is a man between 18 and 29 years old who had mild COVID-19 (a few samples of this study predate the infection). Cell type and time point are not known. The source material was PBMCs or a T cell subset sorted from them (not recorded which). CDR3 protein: CASSPGTANYGYTF. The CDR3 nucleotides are TGTGCCAGCAGCCCCGGGACAGCTAACTATGGCTACACCTTC.